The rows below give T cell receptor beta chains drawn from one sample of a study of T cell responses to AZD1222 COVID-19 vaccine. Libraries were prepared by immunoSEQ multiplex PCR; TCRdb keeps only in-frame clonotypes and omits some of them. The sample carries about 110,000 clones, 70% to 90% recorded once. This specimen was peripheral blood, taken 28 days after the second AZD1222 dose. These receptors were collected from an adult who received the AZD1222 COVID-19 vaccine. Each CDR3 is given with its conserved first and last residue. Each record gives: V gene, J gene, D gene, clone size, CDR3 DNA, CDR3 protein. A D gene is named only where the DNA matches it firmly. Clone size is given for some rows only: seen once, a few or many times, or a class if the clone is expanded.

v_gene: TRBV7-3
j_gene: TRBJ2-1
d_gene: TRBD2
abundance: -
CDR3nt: TGTGCCAGCAGCCGCGGGACTAGCCGATCCGATGAGCAGTTCTTC
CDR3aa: CASSRGTSRSDEQFF

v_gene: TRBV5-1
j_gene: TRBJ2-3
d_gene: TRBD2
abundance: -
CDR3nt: TGCGCCAGCAGCCTGGCCGGGACTAGCGGGGCAGATACGCAGTATTTT
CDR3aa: CASSLAGTSGADTQYF

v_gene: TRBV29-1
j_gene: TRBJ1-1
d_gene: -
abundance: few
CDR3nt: TGCAGCGTTGAAGGGACGGTGAACACTGAAGCTTTCTTT
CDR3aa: CSVEGTVNTEAFF

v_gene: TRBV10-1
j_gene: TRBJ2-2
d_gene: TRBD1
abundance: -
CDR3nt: TGCGCCAGCAGTGCATGGACAGGGCCTTCGAACACCGGGGAGCTGTTTTTT
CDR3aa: CASSAWTGPSNTGELFF

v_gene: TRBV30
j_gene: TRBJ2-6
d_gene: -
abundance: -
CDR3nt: TGTGCCTGGAGTAACGGGGTAGGGAGAGTCCTGACTTTC
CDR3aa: CAWSNGVGRVLTF

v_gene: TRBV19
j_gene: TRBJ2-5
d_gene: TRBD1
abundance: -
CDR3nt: TGTGCCAGTAGTATAGCCCCACAGGGGGTGAAGACCCAGTACTTC
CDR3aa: CASSIAPQGVKTQYF

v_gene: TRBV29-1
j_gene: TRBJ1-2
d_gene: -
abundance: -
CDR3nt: TGCAGCGTTGAATTAGGGAGTGGCTACACCTTC
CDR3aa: CSVELGSGYTF

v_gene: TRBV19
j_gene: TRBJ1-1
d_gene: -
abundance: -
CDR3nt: TGTGCCAGTAGTATAGTAGGGGGGGCCAATGAAGCTTTCTTT
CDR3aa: CASSIVGGANEAFF

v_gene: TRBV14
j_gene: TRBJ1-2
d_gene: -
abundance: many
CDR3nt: TGTGCCAGCAGCCAAGCGACCCACTCTCCCTCGGGGGGTAACTATGGCTACACCTTC
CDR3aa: CASSQATHSPSGGNYGYTF

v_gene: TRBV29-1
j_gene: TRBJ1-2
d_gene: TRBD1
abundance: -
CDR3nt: TGCAGCGTTGGACAGGGGGGAACCTATGGCTACACCTTC
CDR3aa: CSVGQGGTYGYTF

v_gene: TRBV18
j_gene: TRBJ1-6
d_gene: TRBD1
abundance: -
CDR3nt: TGTGCCAGCTCACAGCCGGGACAGTCAAGCCTCGTAGGGAATTCACCCCTCCACTTT
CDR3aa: CASSQPGQSSLVGNSPLHF

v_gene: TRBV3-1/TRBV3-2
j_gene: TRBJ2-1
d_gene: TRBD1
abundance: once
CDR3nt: TGTGCCAGCAGCCTCCCCGGACAGGGAGGCCTTCATGAGCAGTTCTTC
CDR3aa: CASSLPGQGGLHEQFF

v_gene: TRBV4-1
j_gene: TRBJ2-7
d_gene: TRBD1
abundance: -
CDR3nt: TGCGCCAGCAGCCAACGGTATATCTTCCAGGGACAGCCGGGCGACGAGCAGTACTTC
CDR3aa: CASSQRYIFQGQPGDEQYF

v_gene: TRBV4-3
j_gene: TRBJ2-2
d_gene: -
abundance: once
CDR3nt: TGCGCCAGCAGCCAAGGACGAATCACCGGGGAGCTGTTTTTT
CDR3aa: CASSQGRITGELFF

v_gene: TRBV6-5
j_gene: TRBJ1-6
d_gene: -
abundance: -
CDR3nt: TGTGCCAGCAGCCCGGACACGTACTATAATTCACCCCTCCACTTT
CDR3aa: CASSPDTYYNSPLHF

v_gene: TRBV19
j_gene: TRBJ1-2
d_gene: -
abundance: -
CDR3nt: TGTGCCAGTAGCGGGCAGGGGAAAGGTTCTTACTATGGCTACACCTTC
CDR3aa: CASSGQGKGSYYGYTF

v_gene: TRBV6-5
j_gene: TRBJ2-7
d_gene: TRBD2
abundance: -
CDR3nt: TGTGCCAGCAGTTACGAGCAGGGAGGGCCCTACGAGCAGTACTTC
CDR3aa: CASSYEQGGPYEQYF

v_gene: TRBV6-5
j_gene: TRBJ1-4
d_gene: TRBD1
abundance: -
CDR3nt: TGTTCAGTACAGGGGAATACTAATGAAAAACTGTTTTTT
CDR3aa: CSVQGNTNEKLFF

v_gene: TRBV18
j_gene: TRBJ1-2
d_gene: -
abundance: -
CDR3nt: TGTGCCAGCTCCTCAGACAGCTATGGCTACACCTTC
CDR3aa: CASSSDSYGYTF

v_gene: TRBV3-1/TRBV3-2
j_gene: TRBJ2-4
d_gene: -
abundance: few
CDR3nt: TGTGCCAGCAGCCAAGATCTGACCAGCGGCAAAAACATTCAGTACTTC
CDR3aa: CASSQDLTSGKNIQYF

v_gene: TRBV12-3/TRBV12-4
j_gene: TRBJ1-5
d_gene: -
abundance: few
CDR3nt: TGTGCCAGCAGCCAAGGGGGGGACCAGCCCCAGCATTTT
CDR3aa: CASSQGGDQPQHF

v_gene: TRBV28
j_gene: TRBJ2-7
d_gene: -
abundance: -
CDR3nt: TGTGCCAGCAGTTTATCTCTCTACGAGCAGTACTTC
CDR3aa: CASSLSLYEQYF

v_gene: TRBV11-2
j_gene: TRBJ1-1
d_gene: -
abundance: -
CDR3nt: TGTGCCAGCGGAAATCAGATGAACACTGAAGCTTTCTTT
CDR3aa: CASGNQMNTEAFF

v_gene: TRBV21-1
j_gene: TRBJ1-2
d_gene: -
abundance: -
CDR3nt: TGTGCCAGCAGCAAAGAGTCGAGGCCCCCCCTCCTAAATGGCTACACCTTC
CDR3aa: CASSKESRPPLLNGYTF

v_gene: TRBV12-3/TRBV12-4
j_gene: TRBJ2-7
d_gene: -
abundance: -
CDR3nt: TGTGCCAGCAAGGGGCCACGAACCTACGAGCAGTACTTC
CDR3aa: CASKGPRTYEQYF

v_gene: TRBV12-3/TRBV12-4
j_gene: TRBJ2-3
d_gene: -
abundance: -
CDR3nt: TGTGCCAGCAGGGACGTAGTAGCAGATACGCAGTATTTT
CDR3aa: CASRDVVADTQYF